Included here is one T cell receptor (beta chain) sequence, with context. TCRdb re-derived calls from the RT-PCR reads in MiXCR, one entry per CDR3 protein. The sample includes about 540,000 distinct CDR3 sequences, roughly 25% of them seen just once. This record comes from a study of response to subunit inactivated influenza vaccine. Germline V lookup: CDR1 DFQATT, CDR2 SNEGSKA (reference sequence). The V segment lost 4 bases and the J segment 4 bases; nucleotides outside the gene matches: 12. The CDR3 loop spans 15 amino acids. These same records also appear under a second study, on T cells expressing NK-cell markers. From that study: The TCR beta cDNA came from 5'RACE template switching with UMIs.

This clonotype was sampled from a man aged 45 to 65 who received an inactivated influenza vaccine. The source material was CD4+ T cells sorted from PBMCs, sampled about 13 days after vaccination. V gene TRBV20-1 combines with J gene TRBJ2-7; 8 nucleotides agree with TRBD1. The CDR3 loop is CSAIPDRQGPYEQYF. CDR3 DNA: TGCAGTGCTATTCCTGATCGACAGGGGCCTTACGAGCAGTACTTC.